This TCR beta chain came from a study of OX40 agonist ivuxolimab in advanced cancers. The wider study: Partial responses occurred in Three dose-escalation patients, one with hepatocellular carcinoma and two with cutaneous melanoma.

Notes on the study in general: Which antigen the expanded peripheral T cells recognized is unknown.

TCRdb's copy holds only in-frame clones and misses some; the assay was immunoSEQ multiplex PCR. The data contain 70,000 to 75,000 clones, 88% of them singletons. The CDR3 is made up of 12 amino acids. V lost 11 bases, J lost 0 bases, and 10 bases lay in between. The germline CDR1 and CDR2 sequences are WSHSY and SAAADI. A note on this clone: Its target is unknown.

The chain joins TRBV10-2 to TRBJ1-2; no firm D call. The material was CD4+ or CD8+ T cells sorted from blood, obtained in a trial of the OX40 agonist ivuxolimab. This TCR derives from an adult with an advanced solid tumor such as melanoma, head and neck, liver or kidney cancer. DNA of the CDR3: TGCGCCGCCCTGGGAGCTAACTATGGCTACACCTTC. This codes for CAALGANYGYTF.